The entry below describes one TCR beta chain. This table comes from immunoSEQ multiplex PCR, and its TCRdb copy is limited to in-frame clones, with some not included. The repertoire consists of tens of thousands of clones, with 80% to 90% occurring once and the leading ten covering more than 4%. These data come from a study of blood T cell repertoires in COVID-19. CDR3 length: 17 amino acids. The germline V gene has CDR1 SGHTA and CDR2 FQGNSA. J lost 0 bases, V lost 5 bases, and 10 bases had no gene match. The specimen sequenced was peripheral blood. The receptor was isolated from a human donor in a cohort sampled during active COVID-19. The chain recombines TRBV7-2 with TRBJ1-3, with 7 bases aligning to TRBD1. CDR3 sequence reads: CASSILSGGISGNTIYF. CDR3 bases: TGTGCCAGCAGCATCCTATCAGGGGGAATCTCTGGAAACACCATATATTTT.